The 26 T cell receptor beta chains below all came from one sample that was sequenced in a study of T cell responses to AZD1222 COVID-19 vaccine. Generated by immunoSEQ multiplex PCR, the TCRdb table keeps only in-frame clones and is missing some. The data show about 140,000 clones, roughly 92% seen once. Material: peripheral blood, obtained on day 0 of AZD1222 vaccination. The receptor set was obtained from an adult in good health.

V usage is TRBV3-1 (or the pseudogene TRBV3-2) and J usage is TRBJ2-4; 9 bases are a match to TRBD2. J was trimmed by 7 bases and V by 0 bases; bases with no gene match: 4. There are 15 residues in the CDR3. From germline, CDR1 is LGHDT and CDR2 YNNKEL (reference sequence). CDR3 sequence: CASSQEAGGGNIQYF. Written as DNA, the CDR3 is TGTGCCAGCAGCCAAGAAGCGGGAGGCGGTAACATTCAGTACTTC.

The chain uses TRBV10-2 and TRBJ2-5; 12 bases are a match to TRBD2. CDR1 and CDR2 (germline): WSHSY, SAAADI. The ends lost 8 bases at V and 2 bases at J; junction bases unmatched: 3. The CDR3 is made up of 14 amino acids. The CDR3 nucleotides are TGCGCCAGCTGGACTAGCGGGGTACAAGAGACCCAGTACTTC. Translation gives CASWTSGVQETQYF.

The V call is TRBV5-5, the J call TRBJ1-6; D is unresolved. The CDR3 is made up of 17 amino acids. Germline lookup yields CDR1 SGHKS and CDR2 YYEKEE (reference sequence). Deletions cut 4 bases from V and 4 bases from J, with 18 bases between. The CDR3 nucleotides read TGTGCCAGCAGCGTCCTCTGGACGGAGTCTTATAATTCACCCCTCCACTTT. It is translated as CASSVLWTESYNSPLHF.

The chain is built from TRBV7-8 and TRBJ2-2, with TRBD2 matching 9 bases. The CDR3 totals 18 residues. After removal of 5 bases from V and 4 bases from J, the junction contained 14 bases not matched to a gene. Germline assignment: CDR1 SGHVS and CDR2 FQNEAQ. CDR3 in amino acids: CASSQRDFPSGVTGELFF. CDR3 nucleotide sequence: TGTGCCAGCAGCCAAAGGGACTTTCCTAGCGGGGTCACCGGGGAGCTGTTTTTT.

This chain connects TRBV11-2 to TRBJ2-2; TRBD1 aligns across 8 bases. This CDR3 has 18 amino acids. CDR1 and CDR2 (germline): SGHAT, FQNNGV. Trimming at V came to 5 bases and at J to 3 bases, leaving 14 bases not matched to a gene. CDR3 sequence: CASSPKDRAPKYTGELFF. DNA of the CDR3: TGTGCCAGCAGCCCCAAGGACAGGGCTCCCAAATACACCGGGGAGCTGTTTTTT. The full variable domain, in which reference TRBV11-2 and TRBJ2-2 provide the parts outside the CDR3, is EAGVAQSPRYKIIEKRQSVAFWCNPISGHATLYWYQQILGQGPKLLIQFQNNGVVDDSQLPKDRFSAERLKGVDSTLKIQPAKLEDSAVYLCASSPKDRAPKYTGELFFGEGSRLTVL.

The chain employs TRBV27 and TRBJ2-7, with D uncertain. V was clipped by 5 bases and J by 2 bases, with 10 bases between them. Germline lookup yields CDR1 MNHEY and CDR2 SMNVEV (reference sequence). The CDR3 is 13 amino acids. The CDR3 region is CASSITTPYEQYF. CDR3 nucleotide sequence: TGTGCCAGCAGTATAACCACCCCCTACGAGCAGTACTTC.

The chain joins TRBV5-1 to TRBJ1-3, with D perhaps matching TRBD1 (5 bases). The V gene lost 4 bases and the J gene lost 0 bases, with 17 bases spanning the gap. Germline CDR1 reads SGHRS; CDR2 reads YFSETQ. The CDR3 sequence is 17 residues long. CDR3 in amino acids: CASSPGLGLNSGNTIYF. The CDR3 coding sequence is TGCGCCAGCAGCCCCGGACTGGGACTCAACTCTGGAAACACCATATATTTT.

The genes are TRBV6-5 and TRBJ1-3; 8 bases line up with TRBD1. V lost 6 bases and J lost 8; bases outside the gene matches: 6. This CDR3 is 13 amino acids long. CDR1 is MNHEY and CDR2 is SVGAGI in the germline V gene. CDR3 sequence: CASRGRGRDTIYF. The CDR3 region has the DNA TGTGCCAGCAGAGGCAGGGGGCGAGACACCATATATTTT.

The chain has TRBV12-3 or TRBV12-4 and TRBJ1-5, with D uncertain. The CDR3 spans 12 residues. V was cut by 4 bases and J by 4 bases, with 5 bases left in between. Here the CDR3 DNA reads TGTGCCAGCAGTTACTCTAATCAGCCCCAGCATTTT. Amino acids: CASSYSNQPQHF.

The genes are TRBV20-1 and TRBJ2-7, with D possibly TRBD2 on 5 matching bases. CDR1 and CDR2 (germline): DFQATT, SNEGSKA (reference sequence). The CDR3 totals 15 residues. Trimming stripped 3 bases from V and 3 bases from J, with 18 bases between. CDR3 in DNA: TGCAGTGCTAGTTCCGGGTGGGAGAATGGCTACGAGCAGTACTTC. Translated, it gives CSASSGWENGYEQYF.

The rearrangement joins TRBV5-6 to TRBJ2-1; D remains unclear. CDR1 SGHDT and CDR2 YYEEEE come from the germline V gene. Deletions cut 1 base from V and 2 bases from J, with 4 bases between. This CDR3 comprises 13 residues. The CDR3: CASSLRTYNEQFF. Written as DNA, the CDR3 is TGTGCCAGCAGCTTGCGGACCTACAATGAGCAGTTCTTC.

This clone was observed a handful of times. J is TRBJ1-4 and V is TRBV3-1 (or the pseudogene TRBV3-2); D is unresolved. Trimming took 0 bases from V and 10 from J, leaving 15 bases between them. The CDR3 covers 15 residues. CDR1 is LGHDT and CDR2 is YNNKEL in the germline V gene (reference sequence). As DNA, the CDR3 is TGTGCCAGCAGCCAAGACCCAGGTGCCCGGGGAAAACTGTTTTTT. Protein sequence: CASSQDPGARGKLFF.

The CDR3 region has the DNA TGCAGCGCCAAGGGAGGGACAGGAGATCAGCCCCAGCATTTT. Translating it yields CSAKGGTGDQPQHF. V and J are TRBV29-1 and TRBJ1-5, with 8 bases lining up with TRBD1. Looked up from germline, CDR1 is SQVTM and CDR2 is ANQGSEA. This CDR3 region has 14 residues. V trimming: 7 bases; J trimming: 5 bases; junction bases outside the gene matches: 10.

The chain has TRBV19 and TRBJ1-5; 7 bases align to TRBD1. Germline CDR1 reads LNHDA; CDR2 reads SQIVND (reference sequence). CDR3 size: 15 residues. J was trimmed by 6 bases and V by 6 bases; bases with no gene match: 11. CDR3 region: CASRRTGLVAQPQHF. DNA of the CDR3: TGTGCCAGTAGGCGGACAGGACTTGTTGCTCAGCCCCAGCATTTT.

The V call is TRBV10-3, the J call TRBJ1-5; unclear D gene. The CDR3 contains 14 residues. V shed 3 bases and J shed 5 bases, with 11 bases lying between them. Germline V gene data show CDR1 as ENHRY and CDR2 as SYGVKD. The CDR3 loop reads CAISEGQRDQPQHF. As DNA, the CDR3 is TGTGCCATCAGTGAAGGGCAGAGGGATCAGCCCCAGCATTTT.

The chain has TRBV7-8 and TRBJ2-5; 7 bases match TRBD2. Germline V gene sequence: CDR1 SGHVS, CDR2 FQNEAQ. This CDR3 region has 18 residues. Trimming at V came to 1 base and at J to 5 bases, leaving 16 bases not matched to a gene. The chain's CDR3 is CASSLGSGVGGFWETQYF. The DNA of the CDR3 is TGTGCCAGCAGCTTAGGGTCGGGCGTGGGAGGGTTTTGGGAGACCCAGTACTTC. The full variable domain, completed using reference TRBV7-8 and TRBJ2-5, is GAGVSQSPRYKVAKRGQDVALRCDPISGHVSLFWYQQALGQGPEFLTYFQNEAQLDKSGLPSDRFFAERPEGSVSTLKIQRTQQEDSAVYLCASSLGSGVGGFWETQYFGPGTRLLVL.

This rearrangement joins TRBV28 to TRBJ2-7, with no clear D. Germline CDR1 and CDR2: MDHEN and SYDVKM. The length of the CDR3 is 13 residues. Deletions cut 3 bases from V and 2 bases from J, with 8 bases between. The CDR3 region is CASSFPATYEQYF. DNA of the CDR3: TGTGCCAGCAGTTTTCCCGCGACCTACGAGCAGTACTTC.

There are a few counts of this clone. The chain recombines TRBV7-2 with TRBJ1-5, with 9 bases matching TRBD1. Losses at the gene ends were 5 bases for V and 0 bases for J; bases not matched to a gene: 5. This CDR3 has 16 residues. CDR1 SGHTA and CDR2 FQGNSA come from the germline V gene. The CDR3 region is CASSARDRDSNQPQHF. The CDR3 DNA reads TGTGCCAGCAGCGCTAGGGACAGGGATAGCAATCAGCCCCAGCATTTT.

The chain links TRBV27 to TRBJ1-2; D gene uncertain. V was cut by 5 bases and J by 5 bases, with 3 bases left in between. The CDR3 totals 10 residues. Germline V gives CDR1 MNHEY, CDR2 SMNVEV (reference sequence). CDR3 loop: CASSGYGYTF. CDR3 DNA: TGTGCCAGCAGTGGTTATGGCTACACCTTC.

V gene TRBV5-1 combines with J gene TRBJ2-1; 7 bases align to TRBD1. The CDR3 loop spans 15 amino acids. Germline CDR1 is SGHRS and CDR2 is YFSETQ. V lost 2 bases to trimming and J lost 5 bases; unmatched junction nucleotides: 7. The CDR3 region is CASSFLTGADNEQFF. In DNA form, the CDR3 reads TGCGCCAGCAGCTTTTTAACAGGGGCCGACAATGAGCAGTTCTTC. Variable domain in full (rest from reference TRBV5-1 and TRBJ2-1): KAGVTQTPRYLIKTRGQQVTLSCSPISGHRSVSWYQQTPGQGLQFLFEYFSETQRNKGNFPGRFSGRQFSNSRSEMNVSTLELGDSALYLCASSFLTGADNEQFFGPGTRLTVL.

The chain is built from TRBV6-1 and TRBJ1-2; perhaps TRBD1 as D (6 bases). Germline loops: CDR1 MNHNS, CDR2 SASEGT. The CDR3 loop spans 15 amino acids. Trimming pared 1 base from V and 4 bases from J, leaving 13 bases between. CDR3 in DNA: TGTGCCAGCAGTGAAGAACCAGGGGCATCCTATGGCTACACCTTC. Its protein is CASSEEPGASYGYTF.

This chain connects TRBV7-2 to TRBJ2-5, with TRBD2 matching over 12 bases. V lost 5 bases to trimming and J lost 5 bases; unmatched junction nucleotides: 9. The CDR3 is made up of 16 amino acids. CDR1 is SGHTA and CDR2 is FQGNSA in the germline V gene. In nucleotides, the CDR3 is TGTGCCAGCAGCCCAGGACTAGCGGGACCTCTTGAGACCCAGTACTTC. This encodes CASSPGLAGPLETQYF.

This sequence joins TRBV27 and TRBJ2-2, with 7 bases fitting TRBD2. Looked up from germline, CDR1 is MNHEY and CDR2 is SMNVEV (reference sequence). J lost 5 bases, V lost 3 bases, and 6 bases had no gene match. The CDR3 contains 15 residues. DNA of the CDR3: TGTGCCAGCAGTTTCCGGACTAGTTGGACCGGGGAGCTGTTTTTT. Its protein is CASSFRTSWTGELFF.

This clone turned up a few times. This chain uses TRBV28 with TRBJ1-3, with D maybe TRBD1 (5 bases). The CDR3 is made up of 17 amino acids. Germline lookup yields CDR1 MDHEN and CDR2 SYDVKM. Trimming took off 6 bases at V and 4 bases at J, with 22 bases between the two ends. CDR3 DNA: TGTGCCAGCAGCCCACGGGGTGCAGGGAGTAGCGGAAACACCATATATTTT. Translated: CASSPRGAGSSGNTIYF.

This chain uses TRBV23-1 with TRBJ2-7; 7 positions agree with TRBD1. TRBV23-1 is labeled an ORF, and its function is uncertain. V was clipped by 6 bases and J by 6 bases; unmatched bases: 8. The CDR3 runs 13 residues. The CDR3 DNA sequence: TGCGCCAGCAGACCGACAGGGCCTATCGAGCAGTACTTC. Residues: CASRPTGPIEQYF.

The rearrangement uses TRBV6-2 or TRBV6-3 and TRBJ2-6; D is undetermined. Deletions cut 0 bases from V and 8 bases from J, with 8 bases between. The CDR3 has 14 residues. Germline-derived CDR1 and CDR2 are MNHEY and SVGEGT. The CDR3 bases are TGTGCCAGCAGTTACTCGAATTACCCCAACGTCCTGACTTTC. It translates to CASSYSNYPNVLTF.